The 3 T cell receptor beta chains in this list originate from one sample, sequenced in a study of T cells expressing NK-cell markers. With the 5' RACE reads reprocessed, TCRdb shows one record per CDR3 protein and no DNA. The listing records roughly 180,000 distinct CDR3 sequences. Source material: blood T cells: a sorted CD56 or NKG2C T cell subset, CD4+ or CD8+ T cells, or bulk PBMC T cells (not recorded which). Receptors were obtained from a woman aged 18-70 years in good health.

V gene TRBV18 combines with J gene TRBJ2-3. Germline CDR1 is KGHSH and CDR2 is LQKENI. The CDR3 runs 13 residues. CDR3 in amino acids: CASSPQKGYTQYF.

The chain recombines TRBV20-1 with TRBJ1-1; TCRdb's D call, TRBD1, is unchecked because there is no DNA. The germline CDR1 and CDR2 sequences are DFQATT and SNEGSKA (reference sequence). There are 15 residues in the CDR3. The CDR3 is CSAGNAGEANTEAFF.

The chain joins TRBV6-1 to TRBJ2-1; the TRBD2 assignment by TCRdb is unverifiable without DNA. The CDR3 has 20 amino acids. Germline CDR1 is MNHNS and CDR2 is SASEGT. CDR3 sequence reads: CASSDSVEGRLGVSYNEQFF.